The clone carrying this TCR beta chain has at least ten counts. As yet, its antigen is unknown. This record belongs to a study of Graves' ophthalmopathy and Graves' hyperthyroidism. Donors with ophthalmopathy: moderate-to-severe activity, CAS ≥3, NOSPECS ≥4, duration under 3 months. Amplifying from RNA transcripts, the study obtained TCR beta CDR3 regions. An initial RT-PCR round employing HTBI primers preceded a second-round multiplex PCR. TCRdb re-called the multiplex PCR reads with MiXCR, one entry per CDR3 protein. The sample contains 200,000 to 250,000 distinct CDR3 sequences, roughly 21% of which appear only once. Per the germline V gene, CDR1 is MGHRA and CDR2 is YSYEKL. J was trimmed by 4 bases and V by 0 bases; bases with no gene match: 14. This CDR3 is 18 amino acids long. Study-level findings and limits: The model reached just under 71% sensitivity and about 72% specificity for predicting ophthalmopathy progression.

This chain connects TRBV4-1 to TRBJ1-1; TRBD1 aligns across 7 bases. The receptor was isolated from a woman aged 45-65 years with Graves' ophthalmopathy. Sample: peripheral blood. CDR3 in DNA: TGCGCCAGCAGCCAAGACGGAGACGACAGGGTGTGGTTCACTGAAGCTTTCTTT. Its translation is CASSQDGDDRVWFTEAFF.